The table lists the clone carrying this TCR beta chain with a count of one. Assay used: immunoSEQ multiplex PCR; TCRdb lists only in-frame clones, some missing. The sample yields around 55,000 clones, approximately 84% seen once. This specimen comes from a study of radiotherapy plus CTLA-4 blockade in lung cancer. The source is a human donor with non-small cell lung cancer whose response to radiotherapy plus ipilimumab could not be evaluated. The material was peripheral blood, obtained from a patient treated with radiotherapy plus ipilimumab.

The CDR3 reads CSVAKAGTGWCNQPQHF. In DNA form, the CDR3 reads TGCAGCGTTGCGAAAGCCGGGACAGGGTGGTGCAATCAGCCCCAGCATTTT. This chain links TRBV29-1 with TRBJ1-5; 9 bases agree with TRBD1. The CDR3 consists of 17 residues. Losses at the gene ends were 4 bases for V and 2 bases for J; bases not matched to a gene: 12. CDR1 and CDR2 from the germline V gene are SQVTM and ANQGSEA.